The 10 T cell receptor beta chains below come from one sample, sequenced in a study of T-cell memory formation after mild COVID-19. One entry per CDR3 protein, called by TCRdb with MiXCR from the 5' RACE reads. Counted here are about 260,000 distinct CDR3 sequences, around 15% occurring once; the ten biggest clones make up 22%. The sample comprised PBMCs or a T cell subset sorted from them (not recorded which). The receptors derive from a man aged 18 to 29 who had mild COVID-19 (a few samples of this study predate the infection). Cell type and time point are not known.

This rearrangement joins TRBV20-1 to TRBJ2-7; maybe TRBD1 (5 bases). The CDR3 has 13 residues. The germline V and J ends were trimmed by 5 bases and 3 bases, with 14 bases remaining between them. Germline V lookup: CDR1 DFQATT, CDR2 SNEGSKA (reference sequence). CDR3 nucleotides: TGCAGTGCTGGAAAGCCAGGGAACTACGAGCAGTACGTC. Translating gives CSAGKPGNYEQYV.

The V and J genes are TRBV15 and TRBJ2-2; the D is unclear. Germline loops: CDR1 LNHNV, CDR2 YYDKDF (reference sequence). This CDR3 comprises 14 residues. The ends were cut back, 0 bases at V and 6 bases at J, with 8 bases in the middle. For the CDR3, the DNA is TGTGCCACCAGCAGAGATGGTGCGGCCGGGGAGCTGTTTTTT. Protein: CATSRDGAAGELFF.

CDR3 sequence reads: CASHSTTNYGYTF. The CDR3 nucleotides are TGTGCCAGCCATTCGACTACTAACTATGGCTACACCTTC. The gene calls are TRBV6-6 and TRBJ1-2, with D unresolved. The CDR3 spans 13 residues. Germline V CDR1 and CDR2: MNHNY, SVGAGI (reference sequence). Trimming took off 8 bases at V and 0 bases at J, with 10 bases between the two ends.

This clonotype was detected only a few times. The chain joins TRBV7-8 to TRBJ2-3; TRBD1 agrees at 7 bases. V lost 5 bases to trimming and J lost 5 bases; unmatched junction nucleotides: 7. Germline assignment: CDR1 SGHVS and CDR2 FQNEAQ. There are 14 residues in the CDR3. In DNA form, the CDR3 reads TGTGCCAGCAGCCTACCGACAGGGAAAGATACGCAGTATTTT. This codes for CASSLPTGKDTQYF.

This clonotype was observed a single time. The chain joins TRBV2 to TRBJ1-3; no firm D call. CDR3 length: 12 amino acids. Trimming pared 3 bases from V and 8 bases from J, leaving 8 bases between. CDR1 SNHLY and CDR2 FYNNEI come from the germline V gene. CDR3 in DNA: TGTGCCAGCAGTGAGTTGGCCGACACCATATATTTT. Its protein product is CASSELADTIYF.

This clonotype was observed many times. This chain links TRBV7-2 with TRBJ1-2; D gene uncertain. V was trimmed by 0 bases and J by 4 bases, leaving 3 bases between them. The CDR3 covers 12 residues. The germline gives CDR1 SGHTA, CDR2 FQGNSA. DNA for the CDR3: TGTGCCAGCAGCTTAGCGGTCTATGGCTACACCTTC. Its protein product is CASSLAVYGYTF. The full variable domain, its missing parts supplied by reference TRBV7-2 and TRBJ1-2, is GAGVSQSPSNKVTEKGKDVELRCDPISGHTALYWYRQSLGQGLEFLIYFQGNSAPDKSGLPSDRFSAERTGGSVSTLTIQRTQQEDSAVYLCASSLAVYGYTFGSGTRLTVV.

CDR3 amino acids: CASSRQGVEGYTF. CDR3 nucleotides: TGTGCCAGCAGTCGACAGGGGGTGGAGGGCTACACCTTC. This chain joins TRBV12-3 or TRBV12-4 and TRBJ1-2; 9 bases match TRBD1. V was clipped by 5 bases and J by 8 bases; unmatched bases: 6. The CDR3 is 13 amino acids.

This clonotype turned up a few times. The chain employs TRBV27 and TRBJ2-3; D may match TRBD1 or TRBD2 (6 bases each). This CDR3 region has 14 residues. CDR1 is MNHEY, CDR2 SMNVEV, per germline (reference sequence). V dropped 5 bases and J dropped 2 bases, with 11 bases sitting between them. The CDR3 is CASSGRDTTDTQYF. Written as DNA, the CDR3 is TGTGCCAGCAGTGGGCGGGACACCACAGATACGCAGTATTTT.

There are many counts of this clonotype. The rearrangement uses TRBV4-1 and TRBJ2-7; D remains ambiguous. This CDR3 has 14 residues. The germline gives CDR1 MGHRA, CDR2 YSYEKL. The V and J ends lost 0 bases and 1 base respectively, with 7 bases between them. CDR3 residues: CASSQDVGSYEQYV. The CDR3 DNA sequence: TGCGCCAGCAGCCAAGATGTAGGGTCCTACGAGCAGTACGTC.

This clonotype was observed many times. This chain joins TRBV5-1 and TRBJ2-5; the D is unclear. Trimming removed 4 bases at V and 0 bases at J, with 13 bases between. CDR3 length: 15 residues. Germline CDR1 is SGHRS and CDR2 is YFSETQ. The CDR3 region has the DNA TGCGCCAGCAGCCCTAAGGCCTTACACCAAGAGACCCAGTACTTC. Translation gives CASSPKALHQETQYF.